A selection of T cell receptor beta chains follows, all from one sample in a study of blood T cell repertoires in COVID-19. TCRdb keeps only in-frame clones here, not all; method: immunoSEQ multiplex PCR. This table holds approximately 310,000 clones, 75% to 90% found once. Input material: PBMCs or T cells enriched from blood (not recorded which). The receptors were sampled from a man under 40 who had recovered from COVID-19. Each CDR3 is given with its conserved first and last residue. D genes are given only for firm matches. The size field is filled for only some rows; it gives once, few, many or a size class.

j_gene,d_gene,v_gene,abundance,CDR3aa,CDR3nt
TRBJ2-1,.,TRBV7-2,.,CASSFTGGNEQFF,TGTGCCAGCAGCTTTACCGGGGGCAATGAGCAGTTCTTC
TRBJ2-7,TRBD2,TRBV5-4,.,CASSLWGGYEQYF,TGTGCCAGCAGCTTGTGGGGAGGGTACGAGCAGTACTTC
TRBJ2-3,TRBD2,TRBV19,.,CASSITSGSTDTQYF,TGTGCCAGTAGTATTACTAGCGGAAGCACAGATACGCAGTATTTT
TRBJ1-2,TRBD1,TRBV5-1,.,CASSLGQGQGGWGYTF,TGCGCCAGCAGCTTGGGCCAGGGACAGGGAGGTTGGGGCTACACCTTC
TRBJ2-1,TRBD2,TRBV29-1,.,CSVDRAGLGYNEQFF,TGCAGCGTTGATCGTGCGGGACTAGGATACAATGAGCAGTTCTTC
TRBJ1-2,.,TRBV16,once,CASRPKGNHGYTF,TGTGCCAGCAGACCGAAGGGGAACCATGGCTACACCTTC
TRBJ1-1,.,TRBV30,.,CAWSVRAEAFF,TGTGCCTGGAGTGTACGGGCTGAAGCTTTCTTT
TRBJ1-2,TRBD1,TRBV18,.,CASSPGSSSGGRGYTF,TGTGCCAGCTCACCGGGTTCTTCGTCAGGGGGGAGAGGCTACACCTTC
TRBJ1-2,.,TRBV6-5,.,CASSYRREDYGYTF,TGTGCCAGCAGTTATCGCAGGGAAGACTATGGCTACACCTTC
TRBJ1-1,TRBD1,TRBV19,.,CASSPDREGLNTEAFF,TGTGCCAGTAGTCCGGACAGGGAGGGCCTGAACACTGAAGCTTTCTTT
TRBJ2-5,.,TRBV5-6,few,CASSLLRETQYF,TGTGCCAGCAGCTTGCTCAGGGAGACCCAGTACTTC
TRBJ1-6,TRBD1,TRBV7-2,.,CASSSTNDGQGFDSPLHF,TGTGCCAGCAGCTCGACAAATGATGGACAGGGATTTGATTCACCCCTCCACTTT
TRBJ1-6,.,TRBV7-3,.,CASSLTLNSPLHF,TGTGCCAGCAGCCTGACATTGAATTCACCCCTCCACTTT
TRBJ2-3,.,TRBV9,once,CASSVSPADTQYF,TGTGCCAGCAGCGTAAGCCCCGCAGATACGCAGTATTTT
TRBJ2-1,.,TRBV11-2,.,CASSFAPGDVQFF,TGTGCCAGCAGCTTTGCCCCCGGGGATGTGCAGTTCTTC
TRBJ2-2,.,TRBV30,.,CAWSSRIPNTGELFF,TGTGCCTGGAGTTCCAGGATCCCAAACACCGGGGAGCTGTTTTTT
TRBJ1-1,.,TRBV6-1,.,CASSERADPMGRF,TGTGCCAGCAGTGAACGAGCGGATCCTATGGGTAGATTT
TRBJ1-6,.,TRBV3-1/TRBV3-2,.,CASSQDKSRQANSPLHF,TGTGCCAGCAGCCAAGATAAGTCCCGACAGGCTAATTCACCCCTCCACTTT
TRBJ2-5,TRBD2,TRBV7-3,.,CASSPAGGETQYF,TGTGCCAGCAGCCCAGCGGGAGGAGAGACCCAGTACTTC
TRBJ2-1,TRBD1,TRBV25-1,.,CASSGIDRGEQFF,TGTGCCAGCAGTGGGATAGACAGGGGTGAGCAGTTCTTC
TRBJ2-7,TRBD2,TRBV3-1/TRBV3-2,.,CASSQDGLAGTSGEQYF,TGTGCCAGCAGCCAAGATGGACTAGCGGGGACCTCAGGCGAGCAGTACTTC
TRBJ2-1,.,TRBV7-9,few,CASSPVGGDNEQFF,TGTGCCAGCAGCCCCGTGGGGGGAGACAATGAGCAGTTCTTC
TRBJ1-1,.,TRBV7-9,.,CASSLESRNTEAFF,TGTGCCAGCAGCTTAGAATCCCGGAACACTGAAGCTTTCTTT
TRBJ1-2,TRBD1,TRBV6-4,.,CASSKTTGNDGYTF,TGTGCCAGCAGTAAAACGACAGGGAATGATGGCTACACCTTC
TRBJ1-1,TRBD1,TRBV4-2,.,CASSQIAGGTEAFF,TGTGCCAGCAGCCAAATAGCAGGGGGCACTGAAGCTTTCTTT
TRBJ2-5,TRBD2,TRBV4-1,many,CASSHSGLAGSRRGQETQYF,TGCGCCAGCAGCCACTCGGGACTAGCGGGGTCCCGACGGGGCCAAGAGACCCAGTACTTC
TRBJ1-6,.,TRBV2,.,CASNAGQLYNSPLHF,TGTGCCAGCAATGCTGGGCAGTTATATAATTCACCCCTCCACTTT
TRBJ1-1,.,TRBV6-2/TRBV6-3,.,CASSPHRAVNTEAFF,TGTGCCAGCAGTCCGCACAGGGCCGTGAACACTGAAGCTTTCTTT
TRBJ2-2,.,TRBV24-1,.,CATSDGFTGELFF,TGTGCCACCAGTGACGGGTTCACCGGGGAGCTGTTTTTT
TRBJ1-5,.,TRBV6-2/TRBV6-3,.,CASSLIRDRPQHF,TGTGCCAGCAGCCTAATCAGGGATAGGCCCCAGCATTTT
TRBJ1-2,.,TRBV25-1,few,CASSEGGGGWGYTF,TGTGCCAGCAGTGAAGGCGGGGGTGGCTGGGGCTACACCTTC
TRBJ2-7,TRBD1,TRBV5-1,.,CASSQTQGANEQYF,TGCGCCAGCAGCCAGACCCAGGGGGCCAACGAGCAGTACTTC
TRBJ1-4,.,TRBV15,.,CATRAGPGGEKLFF,TGTGCCACCAGAGCGGGCCCCGGCGGTGAAAAACTGTTTTTT
TRBJ2-7,TRBD2,TRBV20-1,.,CSAWGGYEQYF,TGCAGTGCGTGGGGGGGCTACGAGCAGTACTTC
TRBJ1-1,.,TRBV7-3,.,CASSKGMNTEAFF,TGTGCCAGCTCAAAGGGGATGAACACTGAAGCTTTCTTT
TRBJ1-5,.,TRBV6-5,.,CASRALSNQPQHF,TGTGCCAGCAGGGCACTAAGCAATCAGCCCCAGCATTTT
TRBJ2-2,.,TRBV7-3,.,CASSLRTENTGELFF,TGTGCCAGCAGCTTGAGGACAGAGAACACCGGGGAGCTGTTTTTT
TRBJ1-1,.,TRBV18,.,CASSPQYSTEAFF,TGTGCCAGCTCACCCCAATACAGCACTGAAGCTTTCTTT
TRBJ1-2,.,TRBV9,.,CASSVLQGGYTF,TGTGCCAGCAGCGTTTTACAGGGTGGCTACACCTTC
TRBJ1-2,.,TRBV6-5,.,CASSYSLGVSSYGYTF,TGTGCCAGCAGTTACTCTTTGGGAGTCTCGTCCTATGGCTACACCTTC
TRBJ2-1,.,TRBV5-4,.,CASSLPDREQFF,TGTGCCAGCAGCTTGCCCGACAGGGAGCAGTTCTTC
TRBJ2-3,TRBD1,TRBV24-1,few,CATRRDRRNGTDTQYF,TGTGCCACCAGGAGGGACAGACGAAACGGCACAGATACGCAGTATTTT
TRBJ2-1,TRBD2,TRBV11-1,.,CASSSGGGQNNEQFF,TGTGCCAGCAGCTCCGGGGGGGGCCAAAACAATGAGCAGTTCTTC
TRBJ1-1,.,TRBV9,.,CASSVGPLLSHTEAFF,TGTGCCAGCAGCGTAGGGCCGCTCCTCTCACACACTGAAGCTTTCTTT
TRBJ1-2,.,TRBV10-3,.,CAIGAGSGYTF,TGTGCCATCGGGGCAGGGTCTGGCTACACCTTC
TRBJ1-6,.,TRBV6-1,.,CASSEPRGHGFNSPLHF,TGTGCCAGCAGTGAACCCCGAGGGCACGGATTTAATTCACCCCTCCACTTT
TRBJ1-3,.,TRBV7-9,.,CASSLAPGHSGNTIYF,TGTGCCAGCAGCTTAGCGCCAGGACACTCTGGAAACACCATATATTTT
TRBJ1-2,.,TRBV30,.,CAWSVARGSLRGYTF,TGTGCCTGGAGTGTAGCCCGGGGGTCCCTTAGAGGCTACACCTTC
TRBJ1-1,.,TRBV11-2,.,CASSLAGNTEAFF,TGTGCCAGCAGCTTAGCAGGGAACACTGAAGCTTTCTTT
TRBJ1-2,.,TRBV5-5,.,CASSDRTAYGYTF,TGTGCCAGCAGCGACCGGACAGCCTATGGCTACACCTTC
TRBJ2-4,TRBD2,TRBV4-1,.,CASSPGLAGGLAKNIQYF,TGCGCCAGCAGCCCGGGACTAGCGGGGGGGCTAGCCAAAAACATTCAGTACTTC